This T cell receptor (beta chain) was sequenced for a study of T-cell memory formation after mild COVID-19. Study-level results: The study found balanced CD4/CD8 in clones contracting day 15 to 85 and a CD4+ lean in later expanders. SARS-CoV-2 specificity of second-wave clones peaking day 37 was unconfirmed. Mainly CM and EM harbored the contracting CD4+ clones; mainly EMRA harbored the CD8+ ones.

This clonotype was seen many times. Its antigen is unknown. TCRdb recomputed calls from the 5' RACE reads with MiXCR, one row per CDR3 protein. The profile covers more than 15,000 distinct CDR3 sequences, with around 25% appearing a single time and approximately 60% taken by the ten largest. Per the germline V gene, CDR1 is SGHTA and CDR2 is FQGNSA. V was clipped by 5 bases and J by 3 bases, with 5 bases between them. The CDR3 sequence is 12 residues long. This clonotype originated in a young man who had mild COVID-19 (a few samples of this study predate the infection). Cell type and time point are not known. The sample taken for sequencing was PBMCs or a T cell subset sorted from them (not recorded which). V gene TRBV7-2 combines with J gene TRBJ2-1; unclear D gene. DNA of the CDR3: TGTGCCAGCAGCCTGGACTACAATGAGCAGTTCTTC. This gives the protein CASSLDYNEQFF.